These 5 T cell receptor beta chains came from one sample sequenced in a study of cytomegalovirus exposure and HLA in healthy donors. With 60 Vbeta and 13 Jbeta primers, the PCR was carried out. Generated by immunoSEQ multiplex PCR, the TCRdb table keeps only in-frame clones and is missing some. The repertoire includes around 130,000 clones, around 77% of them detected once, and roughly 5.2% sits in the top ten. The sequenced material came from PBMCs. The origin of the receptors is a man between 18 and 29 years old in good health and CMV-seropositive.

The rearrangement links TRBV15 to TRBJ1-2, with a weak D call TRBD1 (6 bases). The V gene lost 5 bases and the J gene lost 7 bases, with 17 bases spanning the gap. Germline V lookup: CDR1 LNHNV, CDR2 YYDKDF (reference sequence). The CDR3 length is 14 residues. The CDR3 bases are TGTGCCACCAGCGGCCGACAGGTCCAATCTGGCTACACCTTC. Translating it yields CATSGRQVQSGYTF.

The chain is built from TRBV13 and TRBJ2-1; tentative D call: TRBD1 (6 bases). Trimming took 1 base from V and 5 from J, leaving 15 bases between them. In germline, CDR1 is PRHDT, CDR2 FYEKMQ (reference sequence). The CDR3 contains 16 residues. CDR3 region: CASSLVSGTGNNEQFF. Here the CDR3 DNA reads TGTGCCAGCAGCTTAGTCAGCGGTACAGGGAACAATGAGCAGTTCTTC.

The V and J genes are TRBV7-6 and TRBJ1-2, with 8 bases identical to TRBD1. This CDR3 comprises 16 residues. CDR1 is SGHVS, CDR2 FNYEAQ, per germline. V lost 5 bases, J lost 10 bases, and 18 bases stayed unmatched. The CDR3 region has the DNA TGTGCCAGCAGCGTCCTCTCGTTGGGGACAGGAGAACACTACACCTTC. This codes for CASSVLSLGTGEHYTF.

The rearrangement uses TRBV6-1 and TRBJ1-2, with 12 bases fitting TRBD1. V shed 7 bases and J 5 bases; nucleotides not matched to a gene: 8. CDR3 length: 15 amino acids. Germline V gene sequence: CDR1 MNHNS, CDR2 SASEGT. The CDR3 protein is CASNPGTGGAYGYTF. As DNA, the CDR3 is TGTGCCAGCAATCCGGGGACAGGGGGCGCTTATGGCTACACCTTC.

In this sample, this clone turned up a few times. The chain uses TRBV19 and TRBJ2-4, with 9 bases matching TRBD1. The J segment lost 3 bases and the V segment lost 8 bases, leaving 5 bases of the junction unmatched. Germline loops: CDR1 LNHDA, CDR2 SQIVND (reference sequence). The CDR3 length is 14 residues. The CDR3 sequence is CASGTGLGKNIQYF. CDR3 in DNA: TGTGCCAGTGGGACAGGGCTTGGCAAAAACATTCAGTACTTC.